One sample yielded the 22 T cell receptor beta chains listed below, sequenced in a study of CD8+ T cells in alopecia areata (dated by TCRdb to between 2017 and 2018). Receptor libraries were prepared by the immunoSEQ multiplex PCR assay. To provide template for TCR sequencing, every sample had RNA extracted and reverse transcribed into cDNA. Drawn from immuneACCESS, this table holds only the in-frame rearrangements with V and J called that TCRdb kept. Clones are partly lost; checked studies trace under half to an unresolved V gene and leave the rest unexplained. The sample table holds about 92,000 clones, of which roughly 47% were seen once. The top ten clonotypes cover about 17% of the sample. Per the publication, the time point label means: less than 30 weeks on oral tofacitinib. The sample's treatment or condition label is to be understood as: oral pan-JAK inhibitor, 5-10 mg twice daily. The source was CD8+ T cells sorted from blood, collected at week 24, from a patient treated with tofacitinib. These receptors originate from a human donor with alopecia areata.

The chain employs TRBV5-1 and TRBJ1-1; a weak D match, TRBD1 (5 bases). The V end lost 2 bases, the J end lost 1 base, and 9 bases lay between the germline ends. The CDR3 covers 14 residues. CDR1 and CDR2 (germline): SGHRS, YFSETQ. CDR3 residues: CASSFTGGNTEAFF. CDR3 bases: TGCGCCAGCAGCTTCACAGGTGGGAACACTGAAGCTTTCTTT.

CDR3 loop: CASRTRGNEAFF. CDR3 nucleotides: TGTGCCAGCCGCACAAGGGGGAATGAAGCTTTCTTT. The gene calls are TRBV13 and TRBJ1-1, with D possibly TRBD1 on 6 matching bases. Germline CDR1 and CDR2: PRHDT and FYEKMQ (reference sequence). The length of the CDR3 is 12 residues. V lost 8 bases and J lost 7, with 14 bases in between.

As for this clone: A read error may produce the germline difference seen at one junction end. This chain links TRBV30 with TRBJ1-1; perhaps TRBD1 as D (6 bases). This CDR3 contains 12 residues. The germline CDR1 and CDR2 sequences are GTSNPN and SVGIG (reference sequence). CDR3 amino acids: CASLTGYADAFF. CDR3 DNA sequence: TGTGCCTCGTTAACAGGGTACGCTGACGCTTTCTTT.

This clone was seen only a few times. The rearrangement joins TRBV2 to TRBJ2-2; tentatively, D is TRBD1 or TRBD2 (6 bases each). This CDR3 has 15 residues. The V gene lost 7 bases and the J gene lost 3 bases, with 15 bases spanning the gap. In germline, CDR1 is SNHLY, CDR2 FYNNEI. The chain's CDR3 is CASKEGVGDTGELFF. Written as DNA, the CDR3 is TGTGCCAGCAAGGAGGGGGTCGGCGACACCGGGGAGCTGTTTTTT.

This clone showed up just a few times. This sequence joins TRBV6-5 and TRBJ2-7; 12 bases are a match to TRBD2. The CDR3 spans 14 residues. Looked up from germline, CDR1 is MNHEY and CDR2 is SVGAGI. V was pared by 7 bases and J by 3 bases, with 4 bases of the junction left unmatched. The CDR3 is CASKLAGGVYEQYF. The CDR3 region has the DNA TGTGCCAGCAAACTAGCGGGAGGAGTCTACGAGCAGTACTTC.

This chain links TRBV5-6 with TRBJ1-1; perhaps TRBD1 as D (5 bases). This CDR3 region has 15 residues. Germline V gives CDR1 SGHDT, CDR2 YYEEEE. V lost 0 bases and J 5 bases, leaving 14 bases between the germline ends. CDR3 in DNA: TGTGCCAGCAGCTTGGTGGGCAGGGAGCAAACTGAAGCTTTCTTT. Translated: CASSLVGREQTEAFF.

This clone turned up a few times. The chain recombines TRBV7-2 with TRBJ2-7; D not resolved. Between the trimmed V and J ends, which lost 0 bases and 6 bases, there was a span of 9 bases. Germline values: CDR1 SGHTA, CDR2 FQGNSA. The CDR3 totals 13 residues. CDR3: CASSLAVSGEQYF. In DNA form, the CDR3 reads TGTGCCAGCAGCTTAGCGGTATCCGGCGAGCAGTACTTC.

The chain combines TRBV19 with TRBJ1-1; D gene ambiguous. Germline CDR1 reads LNHDA; CDR2 reads SQIVND (reference sequence). The CDR3 contains 11 residues. V dropped 1 base and J dropped 6 bases, with 3 bases sitting between them. The CDR3 spells CASSIAAEAFF. CDR3 coding DNA: TGTGCCAGTAGTATAGCTGCTGAAGCTTTCTTT.

This clone was seen only a few times. The chain has TRBV23-1 and TRBJ2-2, with D perhaps matching TRBD1 (6 bases). TRBV23-1 is an ORF; its function is uncertain. The V gene lost 2 bases and the J gene lost 3 bases, with 16 bases spanning the gap. This CDR3 has 17 amino acids. CDR3 sequence: CASSQQLHRADTGELFF. The DNA for the CDR3 is TGCGCCAGCAGTCAACAACTCCACAGGGCGGACACCGGGGAGCTGTTTTTT.

This clone was recorded a few times. The chain is built from TRBV6-4 and TRBJ2-7; TRBD1 agrees at 7 bases. Unmatched junction bases numbered 15, after V lost 10 bases and J lost 3 bases. CDR3 length: 15 residues. Per the germline V gene, CDR1 is MRHNA and CDR2 is SNTAGT. CDR3 in amino acids: CAIGTTGESGYEQYF. CDR3 bases: TGTGCCATCGGGACCACAGGGGAAAGTGGCTACGAGCAGTACTTC.

The J gene is TRBJ2-1, the V gene TRBV4-1; D is undetermined. V lost 2 bases to trimming and J lost 4 bases, with 9 bases between them. CDR1 and CDR2 from the germline V gene are MGHRA and YSYEKL. The CDR3 has 14 amino acids. The CDR3 region is CASSQPVGYNEQFF. DNA for the CDR3: TGCGCCAGCAGCCAACCGGTGGGATACAATGAGCAGTTCTTC.

Only one count was recorded for this clone. V gene TRBV30 combines with J gene TRBJ2-3; 10 nucleotides agree with TRBD2. CDR1 is GTSNPN and CDR2 is SVGIG in the germline V gene (reference sequence). V lost 3 bases, J lost 4 bases, and 13 bases stayed unmatched. The CDR3 covers 17 residues. CDR3 protein: CAWSPKASGRWADTQYF. The CDR3 nucleotides read TGTGCCTGGAGCCCCAAGGCTAGCGGGAGATGGGCAGATACGCAGTATTTT.

This chain connects TRBV11-2 to TRBJ2-7; 7 nucleotides line up with TRBD2. V dropped 3 bases and J dropped 3; count of bases not matched to a gene: 2. In germline, CDR1 is SGHAT, CDR2 FQNNGV. This CDR3 is built from 13 residues. CDR3 sequence reads: CASSLGGSYEQYF. CDR3 DNA: TGTGCCAGCAGCTTGGGAGGGAGCTACGAGCAGTACTTC. Full variable domain (rest looked up from reference TRBV11-2 and TRBJ2-7): EAGVAQSPRYKIIEKRQSVAFWCNPISGHATLYWYQQILGQGPKLLIQFQNNGVVDDSQLPKDRFSAERLKGVDSTLKIQPAKLEDSAVYLCASSLGGSYEQYFGPGTRLTVT.

The chain has TRBV11-2 and TRBJ2-2; tentative D call: TRBD2 (5 bases). This CDR3 has 16 residues. Germline V gives CDR1 SGHAT, CDR2 FQNNGV. Trimming pared 1 base from V and 4 bases from J, leaving 13 bases between. The CDR3 nucleotides are TGTGCCAGCAGCTTAGTCTCAGGACTGAGCACCGGGGAGCTGTTTTTT. Translation: CASSLVSGLSTGELFF.

The rearrangement links TRBV9 to TRBJ2-1; 7 bases agree with TRBD2. There are 13 residues in the CDR3. Germline V gene lookup returns CDR1 SGDLS and CDR2 YYNGEE. V was clipped by 6 bases and J by 5 bases; unmatched bases: 5. This CDR3 reads CASKSGTNNEQFF. The CDR3 DNA sequence: TGTGCCAGCAAATCCGGGACTAACAATGAGCAGTTCTTC.

This clone came up a few times. This chain links TRBV29-1 with TRBJ2-1, with D possibly being TRBD2 (6 bases). V was pared by 3 bases and J by 0 bases, with 12 bases between. This CDR3 is 15 amino acids long. Germline V gene lookup returns CDR1 SQVTM and CDR2 ANQGSEA. The CDR3 spells CSVDGSGSSYNEQFF. DNA of the CDR3: TGCAGCGTTGATGGGAGCGGGTCCTCCTACAATGAGCAGTTCTTC.

CDR3 protein: CASSSAGGQGGFFYGYTF. CDR3 nucleotides: TGTGCCAGCAGCTCCGCCGGTGGACAGGGCGGATTCTTCTATGGCTACACCTTC. This rearrangement joins TRBV7-6 to TRBJ1-2; TRBD1 matches at 8 bases. The CDR3 runs to 18 residues. V was pared by 4 bases and J by 4 bases, with 17 bases of the junction left unmatched. The V gene's germline CDR1 is SGHVS and CDR2 FNYEAQ.

This chain uses TRBV7-2 with TRBJ2-1; 9 bases are shared with TRBD2. The V segment lost 1 base and the J segment 12 bases; nucleotides outside the gene matches: 4. CDR3 length: 13 amino acids. In germline, CDR1 is SGHTA, CDR2 FQGNSA. In nucleotides, the CDR3 is TGTGCCAGCAGCTTAGGGACTAGCGAGACGCAGTTCTTC. It yields the protein CASSLGTSETQFF.

Comments on this clone: Distinct nucleotide sequences in the sample also encode this CDR3. The genes are TRBV5-1 and TRBJ2-7; D may correspond to TRBD1 or TRBD2 (5 bases each). Deletions cut 4 bases from V and 2 bases from J, with 10 bases between. Germline CDR1 and CDR2: SGHRS and YFSETQ. This CDR3 has 13 amino acids. The CDR3 DNA sequence: TGCGCCAGCAGCCCCGGGACCACCTACGAGCAGTACTTC. It codes for CASSPGTTYEQYF.

V and J are TRBV7-9 and TRBJ2-1, with TRBD1 identical over 7 bases. The germline gives CDR1 SEHNR, CDR2 FQNEAQ (reference sequence). The CDR3 is 12 residues long. The V and J ends lost 5 bases and 11 bases, in that order; junction bases with no gene match: 6. CDR3 DNA sequence: TGTGCCAGCAGCCCACCGGGACAGAAGCAGTTCTTC. The encoded protein is CASSPPGQKQFF.

Only one count was recorded for this clone. The genes are TRBV10-2 and TRBJ2-3; maybe TRBD2 (5 bases). Germline V lookup: CDR1 WSHSY, CDR2 SAAADI. V lost 6 bases and J lost 6, with 16 bases in between. The CDR3 runs 14 residues. The CDR3 nucleotides are TGCGCCAGCAGGCCCCCCGGAGGATGGGATACGCAGTATTTT. It is translated as CASRPPGGWDTQYF.

The table lists this clone with many counts. The chain recombines TRBV11-2 with TRBJ2-7; 9 bases are shared with TRBD2. V lost 7 bases and J lost 3; bases outside the gene matches: 13. Germline CDR1 reads SGHAT; CDR2 reads FQNNGV. The CDR3 has 16 residues. The CDR3 nucleotides are TGTGCCAGCATCAGCGGGGCGGCTAGCGGGAACTACGAGCAGTACTTC. Translation: CASISGAASGNYEQYF. Full variable domain (rest looked up from reference TRBV11-2 and TRBJ2-7): EAGVAQSPRYKIIEKRQSVAFWCNPISGHATLYWYQQILGQGPKLLIQFQNNGVVDDSQLPKDRFSAERLKGVDSTLKIQPAKLEDSAVYLCASISGAASGNYEQYFGPGTRLTVT.